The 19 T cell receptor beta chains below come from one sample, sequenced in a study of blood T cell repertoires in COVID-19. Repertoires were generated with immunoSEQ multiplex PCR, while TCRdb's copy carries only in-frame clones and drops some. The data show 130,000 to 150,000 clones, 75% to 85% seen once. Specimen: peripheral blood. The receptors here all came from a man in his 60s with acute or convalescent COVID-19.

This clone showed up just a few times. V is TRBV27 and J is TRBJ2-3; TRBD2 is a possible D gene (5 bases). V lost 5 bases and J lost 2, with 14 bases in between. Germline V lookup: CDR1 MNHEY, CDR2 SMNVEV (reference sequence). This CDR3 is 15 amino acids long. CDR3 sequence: CASSLHVATTDTQYF. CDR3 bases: TGTGCCAGCAGTCTCCACGTAGCGACCACAGATACGCAGTATTTT.

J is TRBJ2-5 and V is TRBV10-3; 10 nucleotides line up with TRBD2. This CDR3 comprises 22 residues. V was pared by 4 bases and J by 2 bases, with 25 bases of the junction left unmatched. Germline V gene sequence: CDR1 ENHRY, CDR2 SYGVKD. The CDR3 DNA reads TGTGCCATCAGTGGATCTCTCGGGACAGCCAGCGGGAGGGCCGAGGTACAAGAGACCCAGTACTTC. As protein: CAISGSLGTASGRAEVQETQYF.

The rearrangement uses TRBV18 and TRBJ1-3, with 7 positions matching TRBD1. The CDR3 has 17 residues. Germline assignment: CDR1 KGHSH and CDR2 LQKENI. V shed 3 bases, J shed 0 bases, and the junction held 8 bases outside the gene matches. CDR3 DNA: TGTGCCAGCTCACCCATGACAGGGTTGGACTCTGGAAACACCATATATTTT. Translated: CASSPMTGLDSGNTIYF.

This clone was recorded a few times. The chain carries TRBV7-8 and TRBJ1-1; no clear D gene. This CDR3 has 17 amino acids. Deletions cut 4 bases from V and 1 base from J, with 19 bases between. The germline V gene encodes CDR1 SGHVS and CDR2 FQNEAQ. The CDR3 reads CASSSTKDGRRNTEAFF. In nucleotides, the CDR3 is TGTGCCAGCAGCTCGACTAAGGACGGCCGACGGAACACTGAAGCTTTCTTT. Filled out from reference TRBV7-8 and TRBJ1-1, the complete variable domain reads GAGVSQSPRYKVAKRGQDVALRCDPISGHVSLFWYQQALGQGPEFLTYFQNEAQLDKSGLPSDRFFAERPEGSVSTLKIQRTQQEDSAVYLCASSSTKDGRRNTEAFFGQGTRLTVV.

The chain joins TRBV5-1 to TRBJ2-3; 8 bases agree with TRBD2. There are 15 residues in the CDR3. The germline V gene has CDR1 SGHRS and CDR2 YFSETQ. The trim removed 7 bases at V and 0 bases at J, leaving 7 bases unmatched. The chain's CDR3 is CASFPSSGSTDTQYF. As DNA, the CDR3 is TGCGCCAGCTTCCCTTCTAGCGGGAGCACAGATACGCAGTATTTT.

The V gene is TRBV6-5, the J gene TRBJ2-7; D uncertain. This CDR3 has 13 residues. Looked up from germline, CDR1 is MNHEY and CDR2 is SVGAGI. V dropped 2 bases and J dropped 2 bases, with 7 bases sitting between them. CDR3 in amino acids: CASSYGLTYEQYF. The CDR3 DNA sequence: TGTGCCAGCAGTTACGGCTTGACCTACGAGCAGTACTTC.

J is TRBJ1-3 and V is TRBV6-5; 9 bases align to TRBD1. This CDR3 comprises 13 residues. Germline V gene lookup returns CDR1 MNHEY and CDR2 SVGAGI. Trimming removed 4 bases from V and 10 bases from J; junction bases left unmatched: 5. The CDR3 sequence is CASSSDRGQTIYF. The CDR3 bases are TGTGCCAGCAGTTCGGACAGGGGACAAACCATATATTTT.

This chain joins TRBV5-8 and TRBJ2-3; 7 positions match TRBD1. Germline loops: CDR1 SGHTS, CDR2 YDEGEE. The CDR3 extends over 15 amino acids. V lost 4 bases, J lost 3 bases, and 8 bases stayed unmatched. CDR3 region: CASSLGGQFTDTQYF. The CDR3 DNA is TGTGCCAGCAGCCTAGGGGGCCAATTTACAGATACGCAGTATTTT.

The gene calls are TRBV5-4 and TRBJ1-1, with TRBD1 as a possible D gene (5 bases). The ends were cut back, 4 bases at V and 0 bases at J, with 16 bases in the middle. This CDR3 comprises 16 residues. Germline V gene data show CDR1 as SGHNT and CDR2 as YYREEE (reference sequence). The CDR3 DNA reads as TGTGCCAGCAGCCCCCGGGGACTACTTATGAACACTGAAGCTTTCTTT. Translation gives CASSPRGLLMNTEAFF.

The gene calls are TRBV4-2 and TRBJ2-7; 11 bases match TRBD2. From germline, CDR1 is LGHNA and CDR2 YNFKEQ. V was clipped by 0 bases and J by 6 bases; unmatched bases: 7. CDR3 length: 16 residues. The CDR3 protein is CASSQDHTSGSGEQYF. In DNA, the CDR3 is TGTGCCAGCAGCCAAGATCACACTAGCGGGAGTGGCGAGCAGTACTTC.

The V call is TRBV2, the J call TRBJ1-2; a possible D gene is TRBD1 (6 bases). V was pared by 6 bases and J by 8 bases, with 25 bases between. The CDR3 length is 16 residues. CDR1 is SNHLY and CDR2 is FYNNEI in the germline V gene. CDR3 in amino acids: CASRTKGGGRSEGYTF. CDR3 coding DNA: TGTGCCAGCAGGACAAAAGGGGGGGGGCGCTCCGAAGGCTACACCTTC.

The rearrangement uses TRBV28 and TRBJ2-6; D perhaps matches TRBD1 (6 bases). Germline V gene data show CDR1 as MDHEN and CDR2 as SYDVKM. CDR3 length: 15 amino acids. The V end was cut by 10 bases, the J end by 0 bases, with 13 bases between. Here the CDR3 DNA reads TGTGCCACCAGGACAGAGATCTCTGGGGCCAACGTCCTGACTTTC. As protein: CATRTEISGANVLTF.

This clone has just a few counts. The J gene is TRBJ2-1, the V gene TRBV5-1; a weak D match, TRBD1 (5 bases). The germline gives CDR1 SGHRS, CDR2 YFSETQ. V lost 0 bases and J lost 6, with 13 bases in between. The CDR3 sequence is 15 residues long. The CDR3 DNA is TGCGCCAGCAGCTTGGTTCTAGGGGAATCCAATGAGCAGTTCTTC. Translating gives CASSLVLGESNEQFF.

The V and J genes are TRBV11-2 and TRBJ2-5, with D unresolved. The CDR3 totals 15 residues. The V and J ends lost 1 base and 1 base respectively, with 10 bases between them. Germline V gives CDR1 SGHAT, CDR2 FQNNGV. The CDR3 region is CASSLARLGQETQYF. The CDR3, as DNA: TGTGCCAGCAGCTTAGCTAGGCTAGGCCAAGAGACCCAGTACTTC. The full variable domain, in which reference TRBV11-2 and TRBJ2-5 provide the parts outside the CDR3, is EAGVAQSPRYKIIEKRQSVAFWCNPISGHATLYWYQQILGQGPKLLIQFQNNGVVDDSQLPKDRFSAERLKGVDSTLKIQPAKLEDSAVYLCASSLARLGQETQYFGPGTRLLVL.

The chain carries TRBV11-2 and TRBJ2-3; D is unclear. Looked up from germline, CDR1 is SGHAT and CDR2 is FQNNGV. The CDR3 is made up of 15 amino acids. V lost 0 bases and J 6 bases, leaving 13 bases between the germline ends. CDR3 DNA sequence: TGTGCCAGCAGCTTAGATCGTCCTTTGGCCGATACGCAGTATTTT. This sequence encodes CASSLDRPLADTQYF.

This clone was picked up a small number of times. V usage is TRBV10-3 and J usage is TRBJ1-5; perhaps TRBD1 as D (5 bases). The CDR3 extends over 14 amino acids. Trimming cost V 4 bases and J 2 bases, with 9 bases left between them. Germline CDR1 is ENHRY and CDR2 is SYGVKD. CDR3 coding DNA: TGTGCCATCAGTGCCGGACAAGGCAATCAGCCCCAGCATTTT. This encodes CAISAGQGNQPQHF.

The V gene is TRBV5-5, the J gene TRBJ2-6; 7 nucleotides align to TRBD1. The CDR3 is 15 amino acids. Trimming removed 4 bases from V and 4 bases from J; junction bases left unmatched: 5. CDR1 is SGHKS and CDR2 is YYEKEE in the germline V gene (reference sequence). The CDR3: CASSPTGVGANVLTF. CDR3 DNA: TGTGCCAGCAGCCCTACAGGGGTAGGGGCCAACGTCCTGACTTTC.

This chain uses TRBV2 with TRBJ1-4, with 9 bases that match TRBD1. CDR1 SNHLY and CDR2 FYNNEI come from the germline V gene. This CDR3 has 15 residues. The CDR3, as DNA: TGTGCTAGTCACTCAACAGGGGGCGCGAATGAAAAACTGTTTTTT. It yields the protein CASHSTGGANEKLFF.

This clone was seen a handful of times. CDR3: CSVERGQGGTEAFF. The CDR3 DNA reads TGCAGCGTTGAACGGGGACAGGGTGGGACTGAAGCTTTCTTT. V and J are TRBV29-1 and TRBJ1-1; 9 bases are shared with TRBD1. The CDR3 has 14 residues. Germline V gene lookup returns CDR1 SQVTM and CDR2 ANQGSEA. V lost 2 bases to trimming and J lost 5 bases; unmatched junction nucleotides: 6.